The next 7 T cell receptor beta chains were all read from a single sample in a study of PD-1 blockade in mismatch repair-deficient tumors. The data were produced by immunoSEQ multiplex PCR, yet TCRdb's version contains in-frame clones alone and is incomplete. The sample contains about 49,000 clones, around 77% of which appear only once. This sample comprised PBMCs, obtained before pembrolizumab treatment. Source of these receptors: an adult with mismatch repair-deficient cancer.

This chain connects TRBV6-1 to TRBJ2-3; D is tentatively TRBD1 or TRBD2 (5 bases each). The CDR3 has 14 amino acids. CDR1 is MNHNS and CDR2 is SASEGT in the germline V gene. Trimming removed 0 bases from V and 1 base from J, with 5 bases in between. The CDR3 nucleotides are TGTGCCAGCAGTGAAGCGGGGGGCACAGATACGCAGTATTTT. Amino acid sequence: CASSEAGGTDTQYF.

The chain carries TRBV28 and TRBJ1-5; D perhaps matches TRBD1 (6 bases). Trimming cost V 6 bases and J 9 bases, with 15 bases left between them. The CDR3 spans 13 residues. Per the germline V gene, CDR1 is MDHEN and CDR2 is SYDVKM. CDR3 sequence: CASRTSDRRPQHF. Here the CDR3 DNA reads TGTGCCAGCAGAACCTCAGACAGGCGGCCCCAGCATTTT. Complete variable domain (other parts from reference TRBV28 and TRBJ1-5): DVKVTQSSRYLVKRTGEKVFLECVQDMDHENMFWYRQDPGLGLRLIYFSYDVKMKEKGDIPEGYSVSREKKERFSLILESASTNQTSMYLCASRTSDRRPQHFGDGTRLSIL.

The rearrangement links TRBV7-6 to TRBJ2-5; maybe TRBD1 (6 bases). Germline V gives CDR1 SGHVS, CDR2 FNYEAQ. The CDR3 is 15 amino acids. V was cut by 10 bases and J by 2 bases, with 20 bases left in between. The CDR3 reads CATFDITGRQETQYF. CDR3 nucleotides: TGTGCCACCTTTGATATTACAGGGCGGCAAGAGACCCAGTACTTC.

The chain links TRBV6-1 to TRBJ2-3; TRBD1 matches at 9 bases. There are 14 residues in the CDR3. Germline CDR1 and CDR2: MNHNS and SASEGT. Unmatched junction bases numbered 5, after V lost 6 bases and J lost 4 bases. The CDR3 protein is CASSVGTGSDTQYF. The CDR3 DNA follows: TGTGCCAGCAGCGTCGGGACAGGGTCAGATACGCAGTATTTT.

The chain couples TRBV9 to TRBJ2-7; D is perhaps TRBD1 or TRBD2 (6 bases each). This CDR3 has 16 amino acids. V shed 4 bases and J shed 0 bases, with 17 bases lying between them. Germline V gene lookup returns CDR1 SGDLS and CDR2 YYNGEE. CDR3 region: CASSPHGGGNSYEQYF. CDR3 bases: TGTGCCAGCAGCCCCCACGGAGGGGGAAACTCCTACGAGCAGTACTTC. The whole variable domain, filled in from reference TRBV9 and TRBJ2-7, reads DSGVTQTPKHLITATGQRVTLRCSPRSGDLSVYWYQQSLDQGLQFLIQYYNGEERAKGNILERFSAQQFPDLHSELNLSSLELGDSALYFCASSPHGGGNSYEQYFGPGTRLTVT.

The rearrangement uses TRBV12-5 and TRBJ2-2; D remains unclear. CDR3 length: 15 residues. Germline loops: CDR1 LGHNT, CDR2 FRNRAP. V lost 4 bases and J lost 5, with 14 bases in between. CDR3 sequence: CASGSSSLRTGELFF. The CDR3 bases are TGTGCTAGTGGTTCGTCCTCCTTAAGGACCGGGGAGCTGTTTTTT.

The chain joins TRBV5-6 to TRBJ2-1, with 9 positions matching TRBD1. Losses at the gene ends were 1 base for V and 9 bases for J; bases not matched to a gene: 8. CDR1 and CDR2 from the germline V gene are SGHDT and YYEEEE. The CDR3 extends over 15 amino acids. Here the CDR3 DNA reads TGTGCCAGCAGCTTGACCGGGACAGGGCATAGTGAGCAGTTCTTC. It yields the protein CASSLTGTGHSEQFF.